This TCR beta chain was sequenced for a study of cytomegalovirus exposure and HLA in healthy donors (dated by TCRdb to the late 2010s). Regarding the study in general: According to an earlier analysis of 587 of the donors, some 180 million T cells yielded over 100 million unique TCR beta sequences and around 300 Gb of sequence data. Roughly 320 gigabases of sequencing data and around 88 million unique TCR sequences made up an early release that covered approximately 700 HLA-typed donors. Among the roughly 370 genotyped donors, roughly 80% belonged to the genetic ancestry cluster associated with self-reported Caucasian donors. The study aimed to test whether cataloging public T cell receptors could reveal signatures of past pathogen exposure. The study used immunosequencing to profile the T cell repertoires of more than 650 subjects and linked those repertoires to cytomegalovirus serostatus. Besides the first cohort of about 730 subjects, a separate validation cohort made up of 120 or so different subjects was used. The study combined high-throughput TCR immunosequencing, statistical association of individual TCRs with disease status, and machine learning to predict cytomegalovirus infection status. A later analysis re-analyzed previously published TCR beta repertoires from 650 to 800 donors and added high-resolution HLA genotyping to study TCR occurrence patterns. Rather than using new phenotypic data, the later analysis identified candidate immune exposures from TCR beta sequences and from how often those sequences occurred across donors. To decide whether each TCR beta V gene segment behaved as functional or pseudogenic, an earlier analysis of some 600 of the donors relied on high-throughput TCR beta sequencing. Donor age, sex, ethnicity and CMV serostatus were collected together with the repertoire data. Genome-wide SNP genotypes for about three fifths of the roughly 670 donors were used in a later genetic analysis, which treated that subset as a discovery cohort. Every discovery cohort repertoire had been produced on one sequencing platform. Class I and class II HLA loci were covered by the typing at four-digit resolution. Typing coverage varied by locus: about 620-640 donors for A, B, C, DRB1 and DQB1; roughly 520 for DQA1; over 600 for DPA1; 400 to 480 for DPB1. About five DR-DQ haplotypes were treated as single units for association and clustering because of strong linkage in the cohort. Among 398 genotyped donors of the cohort, an average of about 240,000 unique TCR beta nucleotide sequences were sequenced per donor, roughly 18% of them non-productive. What the research found in general, with its limitations: Some 16 rarely observed V segments, including chromosome 9 orphons, were excluded from the earlier analysis of a few hundred of the donors because counts were too low. In a later genetic analysis, a missense DCLRE1C variant was associated with V-gene and J-gene trimming of TCR beta chains, and the association was replicated in an independent cohort. A cluster of highly shared sequence variants was judged likely to represent a technical artifact of the sequencing pipeline. The classifier was reported to diagnose cytomegalovirus status with high specificity and sensitivity in both the original and validation cohorts. Compared with the 666-donor mean, donors in an Asian-associated ancestry cluster had fewer N-insertions in productive TCRs, according to a later genetic analysis. A further reported finding was that TCR beta sequences accurately predicted the HLA-A and HLA-B alleles for most subjects in the first cohort. The study listed 150 to 200 TCR beta chains as associated with cytomegalovirus. Correlated functional status among segregating V segments might be attributable to linkage disequilibrium, but an unknown experimental factor could not be ruled out. Most TCR sequences were seen in very few donors, while some public TCRs were found in many individuals. In an earlier analysis of more than 450 of the donors, most TCR beta V segments were observed in productive rearrangements about 90% or about 30% of the time, broadly matching IMGT annotations. The authors suggested that the approach could potentially be generalized to other disease states and immunological phenotypes. Several of the top co-occurrence clusters appeared to be linked to parvovirus B19, influenza, CMV and Epstein-Barr virus, according to a later analysis. Some IMGT-functional V segments, including TRBV6-2 and TRBV6-3, could not be told apart with the 87-base-pair reads, so those segments were excluded. In this cohort, only TCR beta chains were sequenced, and detectable features were limited by the absence of alpha or paired-chain data. A later analysis associated approximately 17,000 TCR beta sequences with specific HLA alleles at a false discovery rate of 0.05. In a later analysis, HLA-associated TCR beta chains showed more clonal expansion and lower generation probabilities than non-associated chains that were equally common. CMV serostatus was the only immune exposure information available for the cohort. A later analysis found that TCR association rates varied across HLA loci, with DRB1 alleles showing the most associated TCRs and HLA-C alleles the fewest. Strong co-occurrence of HLA alleles, especially DR and DQ, made assigning TCR associations to individual alleles difficult. The presence/absence analyses assumed that sequencing depth was roughly uniform across donors, and that assumption may not be true. Most CMV-associated TCR beta chains appeared to be HLA-restricted in a later analysis, and the HLA associations seemed to be driven largely by CMV exposure. Because HLA typing was unavailable for some donors at each locus, only the typed subset was used in association tests. Three of the identified cytomegalovirus-associated TCR beta chains were confirmed in vitro to be specific for cytomegalovirus antigens.

As concerns this clone: Its antigen is currently not known. There are no base qualities to consult, and no much larger clone falls within one base.

The protocol used for the library was the immunoSEQ multiplex PCR assay. A mixture of 60 forward primers for TCR Vbeta segments and 13 reverse primers for TCR Jbeta segments was used in the multiplex PCR. The CDR3 region of rearranged TCR beta genes was amplified from genomic DNA with a multiplex PCR assay. Amplified TCR beta libraries were sequenced as 87-base-pair reads on the Illumina HiSeq System. Turning to the authors' computational methods: A later analysis tallied around 87 million unique TCR beta chains across the 640 or so repertoires, and some 10 million of those chains were shared by two or more donors. A nearest-neighbor algorithm error-corrected the raw reads and collapsed the reads into unique sequences, merging closely related sequences to remove PCR and sequencing errors. To assign V, D and J gene segments, CDR3 sequences were aligned to IMGT reference sequences. Each retained sequence needed at least a six-nucleotide match to both a V gene segment and a J gene segment. Rearrangements were classified as productive when the CDR3 lacked stop codons and remained in frame with V and J, and all other rearrangements were classified as non-productive. Following IMGT convention, CDR3 was defined as the stretch from the second conserved V-encoded cysteine up to the conserved J-encoded phenylalanine. Sequences without an unambiguous match to a single V gene segment were excluded from the earlier analysis of a few hundred of the donors. An earlier analysis of some 610 of the donors called V segments functional above 56.7% productive rearrangements and segregating when the between-donor standard deviation exceeded 5%. To diagnose cytomegalovirus status from the catalog of TCR beta chain sequences, a statistical classification framework was built. In a later analysis, V and J genes were assigned by comparing TCR nucleotide sequences against IMGT/GENE-DB human TR gene sequences. The TCRdist pipeline was used in a later analysis to assign CDR3 sequences and most-parsimonious VDJ recombination scenarios. In a later analysis, every TCR beta chain was defined by the combination of its CDR3 amino acid sequence and its V-gene family, and reads without a unique V-gene family were dropped. In a later analysis, approximately 590 highly shared, low-generation-probability nucleotide sequences were removed to address suspected cross-contamination and a sequencing artifact. In a later analysis, a clonal expansion index was calculated for each public chain from normalized within-repertoire ranks of inferred template counts. A later analysis computed generation probabilities with a VDJ recombination model fitted to out-of-frame rearrangements, and checked the results against IGoR. In a later analysis, TCR-TCR, TCR-HLA and TCR-CMV co-occurrence was scored with hypergeometric tests, and a repertoire-size bias correction was applied to TCR pairs. To estimate false discovery rates, a later analysis permuted the HLA or CMV assignments 20 times. In a later analysis, co-occurring TCRs were grouped using DBSCAN, and TCRdist sequence similarity was added for clustering within HLA-allele-positive subsets. Co-occurrence clustering excluded repertoires with fewer than 30,000 or more than 120,000 public chains, plus five with anomalous nucleotide sharing. In TCRdb, the immuneACCESS table is reduced to in-frame sequences with V and J assigned. These tables do not hold every clone; where another copy was compared, an unresolved V gene accounts for under half, and the others remain unexplained. Clone size and the V and J calls come from that table; the DNA yielded D and trimming. The sample yields approximately 30,000 clones; about 65% were counted once. The ten biggest clones cover 20% to 25% of the sample.

In total, fewer than 750 healthy bone marrow donors made up the cohort. All cohort members were sampled while nominally healthy, although unrecorded immune exposures were likely present. The donor was CMV seropositive and was included in the group of some 290 seropositive cohort members. A peripheral blood sample was collected from each donor, and TCR beta sequencing was performed on peripheral blood mononuclear cells. The Qiagen DNeasy Blood Extraction Kit was used to extract genomic DNA from the blood cell samples. Measured from the cysteine to the phenylalanine, the CDR3 is 14 residues long. CDR3 DNA is the only sequence kept; it has 42 bases, read in frame from the first base. The germline V gene encodes CDR1 MNHNS and CDR2 SASEGT. Compared with germline, V lacks 2 bases and J lacks 5 bases; bases without a gene match: 3.

The sample taken for sequencing was PBMCs. The chain joins TRBV6-1 to TRBJ1-2; a stretch of 9 junction bases matches TRBD1. The TCR comes from a man aged 45-65 years in good health and CMV-seropositive. CDR3 loop: CASSERTGVYGYTF. The DNA sequence is as follows: TGTGCCAGCAGTGAAAGGACAGGGGTGTATGGCTACACCTTC.